One sample yielded the 3 T cell receptor beta chains listed below, sequenced in a study of cytomegalovirus exposure and HLA in healthy donors. PCR primers comprised 60 Vbeta and 13 Jbeta primers. Profiled with immunoSEQ multiplex PCR; TCRdb holds only in-frame clones, not every one. Of approximately 140,000 clones in the sample, 75% to 80% were seen once. Sample: PBMCs. The source of these receptors is a female donor in good health and CMV-seronegative.

The chain employs TRBV27 and TRBJ1-2; 8 bases line up with TRBD1. V lost 3 bases to trimming and J lost 0 bases; unmatched junction nucleotides: 12. Germline-derived CDR1 and CDR2 are MNHEY and SMNVEV (reference sequence). The CDR3 runs to 18 residues. CDR3 protein: CASSLTPGQVRANYGYTF. The CDR3 nucleotides read TGTGCCAGCAGTTTGACCCCGGGACAGGTCCGAGCTAACTATGGCTACACCTTC.

The chain links TRBV27 to TRBJ1-2; D is unresolved. This CDR3 comprises 16 residues. V was cut by 6 bases and J by 2 bases, with 19 bases left in between. The germline V gene encodes CDR1 MNHEY and CDR2 SMNVEV (reference sequence). The CDR3 is CASSTSWAGQNYGYTF. The DNA of the CDR3 is TGTGCCAGCAGCACCTCGTGGGCAGGCCAGAACTATGGCTACACCTTC.

This chain joins TRBV2 and TRBJ2-5, with 10 bases identical to TRBD1. The last part of the DNA fits TRBJ2-7 better; the J call may be wrong. CDR3 length: 14 residues. CDR1 SNHLY and CDR2 FYNNEI come from the germline V gene. The CDR3 DNA sequence: TGTGCCAGCAGTGCCGGGACAGGGGTTTACGAGCAGTACTTC. The encoded protein is CASSAGTGVYEQYF.